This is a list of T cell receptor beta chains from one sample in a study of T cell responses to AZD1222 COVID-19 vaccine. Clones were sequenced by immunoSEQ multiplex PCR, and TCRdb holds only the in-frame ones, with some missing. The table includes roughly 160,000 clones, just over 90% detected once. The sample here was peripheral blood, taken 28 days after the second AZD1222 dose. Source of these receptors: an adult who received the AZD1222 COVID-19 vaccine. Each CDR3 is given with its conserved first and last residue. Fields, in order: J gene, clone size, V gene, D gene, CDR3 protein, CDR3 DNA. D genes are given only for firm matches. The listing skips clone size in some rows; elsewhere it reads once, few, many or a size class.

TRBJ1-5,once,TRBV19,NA,CASSIGTALNQPQHF,TGTGCCAGTAGTATAGGGACAGCCCTCAATCAGCCCCAGCATTTT
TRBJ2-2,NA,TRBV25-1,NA,CASRAGANTGELFF,TGTGCCAGCAGGGCAGGCGCCAACACCGGGGAGCTGTTTTTT
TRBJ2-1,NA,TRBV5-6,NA,CASSGPLDEQFF,TGTGCCAGCAGCGGGCCCTTGGATGAGCAGTTCTTC
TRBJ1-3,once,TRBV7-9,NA,CASSPPGGNTIYF,TGTGCCAGCAGCCCCCCCGGTGGAAACACCATATATTTT
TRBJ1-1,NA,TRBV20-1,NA,CSASWGALRTEAFF,TGCAGTGCTAGTTGGGGGGCCTTAAGGACTGAAGCTTTCTTT
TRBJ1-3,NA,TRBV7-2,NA,CASSLSTSGNTIYF,TGTGCCAGCAGCTTATCCACCTCTGGAAACACCATATATTTT
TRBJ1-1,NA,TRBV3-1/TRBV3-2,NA,CASSPGSPSTEAFF,TGTGCCAGCAGCCCCGGGTCTCCCAGCACTGAAGCTTTCTTT
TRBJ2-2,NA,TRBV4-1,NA,CASSQGRQARNTGELFF,TGCGCCAGCAGCCAAGGGCGGCAGGCACGGAACACCGGGGAGCTGTTTTTT
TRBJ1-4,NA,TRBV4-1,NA,CASSQGGTSRGEKLFF,TGCGCCAGCAGCCAGGGGGGGACCTCACGTGGGGAAAAACTGTTTTTT
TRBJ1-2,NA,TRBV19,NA,CASSIGRRNYGYTF,TGTGCCAGTAGTATTGGACGGAGAAACTATGGCTACACCTTC
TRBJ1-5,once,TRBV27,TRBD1,CASSWTGYGPQHF,TGTGCCAGCAGCTGGACAGGGTACGGCCCCCAGCATTTT
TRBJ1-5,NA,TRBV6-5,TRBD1,CATRDDRVIGRTQHF,TGTGCCACCAGAGACGACAGGGTCATTGGACGGACCCAGCATTTT
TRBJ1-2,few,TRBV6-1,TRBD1,CASSEGTGRGNYGYTF,TGTGCCAGCAGTGAGGGGACAGGGCGCGGCAACTATGGCTACACCTTC
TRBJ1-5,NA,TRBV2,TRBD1,CASKNGQVESQPQHF,TGTGCCAGCAAGAATGGACAGGTAGAAAGTCAGCCCCAGCATTTT
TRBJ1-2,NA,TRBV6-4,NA,CASSTPGRPNYGYTF,TGTGCCAGCAGTACCCCGGGACGGCCTAACTATGGCTACACCTTC
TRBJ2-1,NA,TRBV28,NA,CASSPGTSLRDNEQFF,TGTGCCAGCAGCCCTGGGACTTCCCTGCGGGACAATGAGCAGTTCTTC
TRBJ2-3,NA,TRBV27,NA,CASSSLTVMSTDTQYF,TGTGCCAGCAGTTCTCTAACCGTTATGAGCACAGATACGCAGTATTTT
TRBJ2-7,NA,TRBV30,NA,CAWLRGATYEQYF,TGTGCCTGGCTTCGTGGGGCCACCTACGAGCAGTACTTC
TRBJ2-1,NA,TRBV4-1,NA,CASSLTRGLSYNEQFF,TGCGCCAGCAGCCTCACACGAGGGCTGAGTTACAATGAGCAGTTCTTC
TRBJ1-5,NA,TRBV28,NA,CASSFPTDILNQPQHF,TGTGCCAGCAGTTTCCCAACGGACATCCTCAATCAGCCCCAGCATTTT
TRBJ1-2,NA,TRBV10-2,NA,CASSDGRYGYTF,TGCGCCAGCAGTGACGGGAGGTATGGCTACACCTTC
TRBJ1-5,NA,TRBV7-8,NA,CASSLGQGSNQPQHF,TGTGCCAGCAGCTTAGGGCAGGGTTCCAATCAGCCCCAGCATTTT
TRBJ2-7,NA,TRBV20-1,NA,CSASSGHEQYF,TGCAGTGCTAGTTCGGGACACGAGCAGTACTTC
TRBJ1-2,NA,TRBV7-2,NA,CASTSGNYGYTF,TGTGCCAGCACTAGCGGTAACTATGGCTACACCTTC
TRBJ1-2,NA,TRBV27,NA,CASSLSGGNYGYTF,TGTGCCAGCAGTTTATCTGGAGGGAACTATGGCTACACCTTC
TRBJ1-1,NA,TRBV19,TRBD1,CASSTNRGLAFF,TGTGCCAGTAGTACAAACAGGGGGTTAGCTTTCTTT
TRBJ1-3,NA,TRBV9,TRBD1,CASNRQGDTIYF,TGTGCCAGCAACCGACAGGGGGACACCATATATTTT
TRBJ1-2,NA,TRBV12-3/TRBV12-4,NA,CASSQTNYGYTF,TGTGCCAGCAGTCAGACAAACTATGGCTACACCTTC
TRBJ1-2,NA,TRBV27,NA,CASRGGLNYGYTF,TGTGCCAGCAGAGGGGGGCTTAACTATGGCTACACCTTC
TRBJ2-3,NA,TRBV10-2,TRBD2,CASSERAGTSTDTQYF,TGCGCCAGCAGTGAACGAGCGGGGACTAGCACAGATACGCAGTATTTT
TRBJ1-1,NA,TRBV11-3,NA,CASSLDGGSEAFF,TGTGCCAGCAGCTTAGATGGGGGATCTGAAGCTTTCTTT
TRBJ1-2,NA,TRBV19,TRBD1,CASGTGPYGYTF,TGTGCCAGTGGGACAGGGCCCTATGGCTACACCTTC
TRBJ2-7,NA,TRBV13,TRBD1,CASSPRQGPSAEQYF,TGTGCCAGCAGCCCTCGACAGGGTCCCTCGGCCGAGCAGTACTTC
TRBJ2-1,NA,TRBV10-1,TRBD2,CASSESAAGGYNEQFF,TGCGCCAGCAGTGAGTCCGCAGCGGGGGGGTACAATGAGCAGTTCTTC
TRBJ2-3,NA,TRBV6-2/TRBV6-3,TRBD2,CASSYLAGGGTNTQYF,TGTGCCAGCAGTTACCTAGCGGGAGGGGGCACAAATACGCAGTATTTT
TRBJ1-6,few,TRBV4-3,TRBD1,CASSQWTGNSPLHF,TGCGCCAGCAGCCAATGGACAGGGAATTCACCCCTCCACTTT
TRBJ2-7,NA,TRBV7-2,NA,CASSHGGSGEQYF,TGTGCCAGCAGCCACGGGGGATCTGGCGAGCAGTACTTC
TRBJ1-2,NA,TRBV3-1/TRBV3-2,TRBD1,CASSLQGRNYGYTF,TGTGCCAGCAGCCTACAGGGGAGGAACTATGGCTACACCTTC
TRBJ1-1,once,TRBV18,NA,CASSSTFALPEAFF,TGTGCCAGCTCATCTACTTTCGCCTTACCTGAAGCTTTCTTT
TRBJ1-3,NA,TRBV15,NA,CATTSWEGNTIYF,TGTGCCACCACGTCATGGGAAGGAAACACCATATATTTT
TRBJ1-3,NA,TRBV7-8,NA,CASSPRLGNTIYF,TGTGCCAGCAGCCCTAGGTTGGGAAACACCATATATTTT
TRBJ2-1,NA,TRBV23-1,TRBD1,CASPDRGDNEQFF,TGCGCCAGCCCAGACAGGGGGGACAATGAGCAGTTCTTC
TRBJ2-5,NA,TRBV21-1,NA,CASTPTRSGTGETQYF,TGTGCCAGTACCCCGACCAGAAGCGGGACTGGGGAGACCCAGTACTTC
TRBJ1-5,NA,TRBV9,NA,CASSVGEGPQHF,TGTGCCAGCAGCGTAGGTGAGGGACCCCAGCATTTT
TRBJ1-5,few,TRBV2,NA,CASSEAGAQPQHF,TGTGCCAGCAGTGAAGCAGGGGCGCAGCCCCAGCATTTT
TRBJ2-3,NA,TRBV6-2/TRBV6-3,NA,CASSPRTSTDTQYF,TGTGCCAGCAGCCCCCGGACAAGCACAGATACGCAGTATTTT
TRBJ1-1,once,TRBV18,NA,CASSTTDRLNTEAFF,TGTGCCAGCTCAACTACGGACAGATTGAACACTGAAGCTTTCTTT
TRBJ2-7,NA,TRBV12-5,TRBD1,CASSGTAGYEQYF,TGTGCTAGTTCCGGGACAGCTGGGTACGAGCAGTACTTC
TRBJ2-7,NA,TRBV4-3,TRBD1,CASSPGTGSEQYF,TGCGCCAGCAGCCCCGGGACAGGGAGCGAGCAGTACTTC
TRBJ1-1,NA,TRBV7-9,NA,CASSLLQGTEAFF,TGTGCCAGCAGCTTATTACAGGGAACTGAAGCTTTCTTT
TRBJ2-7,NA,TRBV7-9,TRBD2,CASSQGRGRTSVYEQYF,TGTGCCAGCAGCCAGGGGAGGGGTCGGACTAGCGTCTACGAGCAGTACTTC
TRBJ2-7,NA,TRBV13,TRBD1,CASILSGTGSYEQYF,TGTGCCAGCATCCTCTCCGGGACAGGCTCCTACGAGCAGTACTTC
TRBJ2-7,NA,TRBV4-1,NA,CASSQPESYEQYF,TGCGCCAGCAGCCAACCGGAGTCCTACGAGCAGTACTTC
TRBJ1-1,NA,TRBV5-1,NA,CASSDEMNTEAFF,TGCGCCAGCAGTGACGAGATGAACACTGAAGCTTTCTTT
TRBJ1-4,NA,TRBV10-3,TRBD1,CAISADRGGKSEKLFF,TGTGCCATCAGTGCGGACAGGGGAGGTAAATCCGAAAAACTGTTTTTT
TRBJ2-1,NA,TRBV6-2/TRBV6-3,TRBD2,CASSYKGRAGGNEQFF,TGTGCCAGCAGTTACAAGGGGCGGGCGGGAGGCAATGAGCAGTTCTTC
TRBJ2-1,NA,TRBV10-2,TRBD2,CASSERGGRDEQFF,TGCGCCAGCAGTGAGCGGGGGGGCCGGGATGAGCAGTTCTTC